This T cell receptor (beta chain) came from a study of blood T cell repertoires in COVID-19. For the study at large: Donors in the United States, Italy and Spain gave samples during acute or convalescent COVID-19. The cDNA or gDNA used as material had been derived from T cells, B-cell-depleted T cells, or PBMCs.

Trimming removed 5 bases at V and 0 bases at J, with 14 bases between. The CDR3 contains 16 residues. The germline CDR1 and CDR2 sequences are MNHEY and SMNVEV (reference sequence). As originally analysed: How many nucleated cells were present was estimated from reference gene primer amplification. Only in-frame clones appear in the TCRdb table, and some are missing; sequencing was by immunoSEQ multiplex PCR. From that table come the V and J calls and clone size; the DNA was used to work out D and trimming. The table has about 100,000 clones, approximately 88% seen once; the top ten hold 2.4%. V and J are TRBV27 and TRBJ1-5, with D perhaps matching TRBD1 (6 bases). Material: peripheral blood. The clonotype was recovered from a human donor in a cohort sampled during active COVID-19. The CDR3 coding sequence is TGTGCCAGCAGTCCCGGACAGATCTATAGCAATCAGCCCCAGCATTTT. Translating it yields CASSPGQIYSNQPQHF.